These 18 T cell receptor beta chains were sequenced from one sample in a study of STAT3 mutations in large granular lymphocyte leukemia. Regarding the study as a whole: At least one immunodominant TCR beta clonotype appeared in every T-cell large granular lymphocyte leukemia patient.

The data were produced by immunoSEQ multiplex PCR, yet TCRdb's version contains in-frame clones alone and is incomplete. This sample has under 3,000 clones, with 30% to 40% found just once. What these receptors recognize is not known. The source material was PBMCs. Receptors originate from a human donor with T large granular lymphocyte leukemia. Some clones in this sample may be carry-over from other donors' samples.

This chain links TRBV5-4 with TRBJ2-5, with 8 bases that match TRBD1. This CDR3 contains 15 residues. With 4 bases clipped from V and 1 base from J, the junction kept 6 bases outside the gene matches. Germline CDR1 SGHNT, CDR2 YYREEE (reference sequence). The CDR3, as DNA: TGTGCCAGCAGCCCAGGGGGCGCCTCCCAAGAGACCCAGTACTTC. Amino acids: CASSPGGASQETQYF.

V gene TRBV6-5 combines with J gene TRBJ2-7; D might be TRBD1 (6 bases). The V end lost 3 bases, the J end lost 3 bases, and 12 bases lay between the germline ends. The CDR3 consists of 14 residues. Germline-derived CDR1 and CDR2 are MNHEY and SVGAGI. For the CDR3, the DNA is TGTGCCAGCAGTTATCAGGGGTACGGCTACGAGCAGTACTTC. This gives the protein CASSYQGYGYEQYF.

The V and J genes are TRBV30 and TRBJ1-4, with TRBD1 matching over 10 bases. The CDR3 loop spans 14 amino acids. Per germline, CDR1 GTSNPN and CDR2 SVGIG (reference sequence). The V gene end was trimmed by 2 bases and the J gene end by 6 bases; junction bases not matched to a gene: 3. The CDR3 DNA follows: TGTGCCTGGAGTTCCGGGACAGGGGATGAAAAACTGTTTTTT. Residues: CAWSSGTGDEKLFF. The variable domain in full, completed from reference TRBV30 and TRBJ1-4, reads SQTIHQWPATLVQPVGSPLSLECTVEGTSNPNLYWYRQAAGRGLQLLFYSVGIGQISSEVPQNLSASRPQDRQFILSSKKLLLSDSGFYLCAWSSGTGDEKLFFGSGTQLSVL.

The chain recombines TRBV30 with TRBJ1-1, with 9 bases identical to TRBD1. The CDR3 consists of 13 residues. With 6 bases clipped from V and 3 bases from J, the junction kept 5 bases outside the gene matches. CDR1 and CDR2 (germline): GTSNPN, SVGIG (reference sequence). The CDR3 spells CACSRQGDTEAFF. CDR3 nucleotides: TGTGCCTGTAGTCGACAGGGGGACACTGAAGCTTTCTTT.

This clone is labeled as large. The rearrangement joins TRBV9 to TRBJ1-1; a possible D gene is TRBD1 (5 bases). Trimming took 0 bases from V and 3 from J, leaving 12 bases between them. Per germline, CDR1 SGDLS and CDR2 YYNGEE. The CDR3 sequence is 15 residues long. CDR3 loop: CASSVVQGVDTEAFF. The DNA of the CDR3 is TGTGCCAGCAGCGTAGTTCAGGGTGTGGACACTGAAGCTTTCTTT.

The V gene is TRBV5-1, the J gene TRBJ1-4; no definite D call. Germline V gene data show CDR1 as SGHRS and CDR2 as YFSETQ. The CDR3 spans 15 residues. Trimming removed 0 bases at V and 0 bases at J, with 6 bases between. Here the CDR3 reads CASSLETATNEKLFF. The CDR3 DNA sequence: TGCGCCAGCAGCTTGGAAACAGCAACTAATGAAAAACTGTTTTTT.

J is TRBJ2-3 and V is TRBV30; the D gene is possibly TRBD1 (6 bases). Germline V gives CDR1 GTSNPN, CDR2 SVGIG (reference sequence). This CDR3 spans 14 amino acids. Trimming left V 6 bases short and J 1 base short, with 14 bases between. Here the CDR3 DNA reads TGTGCCTGCCCGAGACAGGACGGCACAGATACGCAGTATTTT. Translated: CACPRQDGTDTQYF.

This sequence joins TRBV5-4 and TRBJ2-1; D unresolved. Germline CDR1 is SGHNT and CDR2 is YYREEE (reference sequence). This CDR3 contains 13 residues. The V end was cut by 1 base, the J end by 7 bases, with 9 bases between. The DNA of the CDR3 is TGTGCCAGCAGCTTGACAGAAGGGAATGAGCAGTTCTTC. Residues: CASSLTEGNEQFF. The entire variable domain, with the rest obtained from reference TRBV5-4 and TRBJ2-1, is as follows: ETGVTQSPTHLIKTRGQQVTLRCSSQSGHNTVSWYQQALGQGPQFIFQYYREEENGRGNFPPRFSGLQFPNYSSELNVNALELDDSALYLCASSLTEGNEQFFGPGTRLTVL.

This clone has only a few counts. The CDR3 bases are TGCGCCAGCAGCTCCGACGGCTCTGCACTCTATGGCTACACCTTC. Its protein product is CASSSDGSALYGYTF. The chain couples TRBV5-1 to TRBJ1-2; D unresolved. This CDR3 is built from 15 residues. Germline V lookup: CDR1 SGHRS, CDR2 YFSETQ. The germline V and J ends were trimmed by 3 bases and 4 bases, with 16 bases remaining between them.

This clone was counted only a few times. The chain combines TRBV29-1 with TRBJ2-7; a possible D gene is TRBD2 (7 bases). In germline, CDR1 is SQVTM, CDR2 ANQGSEA. Trimming took 7 bases from V and 5 from J, leaving 15 bases between them. The CDR3 is made up of 12 amino acids. CDR3 in DNA: TGCAGCGCAGGGAGAGGGGGGGACGAGCAGTACTTC. Protein: CSAGRGGDEQYF.

This chain links TRBV30 with TRBJ2-5; 8 nucleotides match TRBD1. The CDR3 is made up of 13 amino acids. Germline V gene data show CDR1 as GTSNPN and CDR2 as SVGIG (reference sequence). V trimming: 7 bases; J trimming: 6 bases; junction bases outside the gene matches: 10. The CDR3 DNA follows: TGTGCCTTCGACAGGGGCCTACAGCAGACCCAGTACTTC. It translates to CAFDRGLQQTQYF.

This clone has more than one count but fewer than ten. This chain links TRBV30 with TRBJ1-2; D gene uncertain. Germline V gives CDR1 GTSNPN, CDR2 SVGIG (reference sequence). Trimming removed 3 bases from V and 3 bases from J, with 8 bases in between. This CDR3 has 12 residues. The CDR3 DNA follows: TGTGCCTGGAGCTTCGGCTACTATGGCTACACCTTC. Encoded protein: CAWSFGYYGYTF.

This rearrangement joins TRBV7-2 to TRBJ1-5; a weak D match, TRBD1 (6 bases). The CDR3 spans 13 residues. V shed 2 bases and J shed 4 bases, with 6 bases lying between them. Germline CDR1 SGHTA, CDR2 FQGNSA. This CDR3 reads CASSLQGNQPQHF. CDR3 DNA: TGTGCCAGCAGCTTACAGGGGAATCAGCCCCAGCATTTT.

CDR3 protein: CASSFPGQGDNYEQYF. For the CDR3, the DNA is TGTGCCAGCAGCTTCCCCGGACAGGGTGATAACTACGAGCAGTACTTC. The V and J genes are TRBV7-9 and TRBJ2-7; 8 bases line up with TRBD1. Per the germline V gene, CDR1 is SEHNR and CDR2 is FQNEAQ (reference sequence). The CDR3 has 16 amino acids. V gave up 3 bases and J gave up 3 bases; unmatched junction bases: 10. The full variable domain, in which reference TRBV7-9 and TRBJ2-7 provide the parts outside the CDR3, is DTGVSQNPRHKITKRGQNVTFRCDPISEHNRLYWYRQTLGQGPEFLTYFQNEAQLEKSRLLSDRFSAERPKGSFSTLEIQRTEQGDSAMYLCASSFPGQGDNYEQYFGPGTRLTVT.

This rearrangement joins TRBV4-3 to TRBJ1-2, with TRBD1 as a possible D gene (5 bases). With 1 base removed from V and 5 bases from J, the gap between germline ends came to 14 bases. Germline assignment: CDR1 LGHNA and CDR2 YSLEER. CDR3 size: 15 residues. CDR3 nucleotides: TGCGCCAGCAGCCAAGTAAGGGGTTTTGGATATGGCTACACCTTC. Residues: CASSQVRGFGYGYTF.

This clone was observed a handful of times. The rearrangement uses TRBV30 and TRBJ1-1; D is unresolved. The CDR3 consists of 14 residues. V gave up 0 bases and J gave up 3 bases, with 11 bases separating them. Germline loops: CDR1 GTSNPN, CDR2 SVGIG (reference sequence). This CDR3 reads CAWSVKGADTEAFF. As DNA, the CDR3 is TGTGCCTGGAGTGTAAAGGGAGCGGACACTGAAGCTTTCTTT.

In its sample, this clone was seen a few times. J is TRBJ2-7 and V is TRBV30; TRBD1 or TRBD2 may be the D gene (5 bases each). CDR1 and CDR2 from the germline V gene are GTSNPN and SVGIG (reference sequence). Trimming shortened V by 3 bases and J by 9 bases, and 15 bases separated the two germline ends. This CDR3 spans 12 amino acids. The CDR3 region has the DNA TGTGCCTGGAGAGGGGACGGGGAGACGCAGTACTTC. It yields the protein CAWRGDGETQYF.

This clone was counted only a few times. This chain connects TRBV5-1 to TRBJ1-2; D ambiguous. This CDR3 region has 14 residues. Germline CDR1 and CDR2: SGHRS and YFSETQ. Trimming took off 0 bases at V and 1 base at J, with 7 bases between the two ends. CDR3 amino acids: CASSLDPGNYGYTF. CDR3 nucleotides: TGCGCCAGCAGCTTGGATCCGGGTAACTATGGCTACACCTTC.